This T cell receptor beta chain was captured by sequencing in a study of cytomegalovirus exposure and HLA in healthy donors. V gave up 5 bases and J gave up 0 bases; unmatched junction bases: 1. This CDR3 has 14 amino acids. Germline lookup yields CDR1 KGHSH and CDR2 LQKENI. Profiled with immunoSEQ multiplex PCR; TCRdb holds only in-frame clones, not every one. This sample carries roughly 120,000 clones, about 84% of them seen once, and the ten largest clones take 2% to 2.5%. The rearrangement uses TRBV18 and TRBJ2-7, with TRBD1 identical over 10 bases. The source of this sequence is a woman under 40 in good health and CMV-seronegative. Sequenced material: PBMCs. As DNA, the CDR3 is TGTGCCAGCTCAGGGACAGGGGTCTCCTACGAGCAGTACTTC. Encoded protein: CASSGTGVSYEQYF.